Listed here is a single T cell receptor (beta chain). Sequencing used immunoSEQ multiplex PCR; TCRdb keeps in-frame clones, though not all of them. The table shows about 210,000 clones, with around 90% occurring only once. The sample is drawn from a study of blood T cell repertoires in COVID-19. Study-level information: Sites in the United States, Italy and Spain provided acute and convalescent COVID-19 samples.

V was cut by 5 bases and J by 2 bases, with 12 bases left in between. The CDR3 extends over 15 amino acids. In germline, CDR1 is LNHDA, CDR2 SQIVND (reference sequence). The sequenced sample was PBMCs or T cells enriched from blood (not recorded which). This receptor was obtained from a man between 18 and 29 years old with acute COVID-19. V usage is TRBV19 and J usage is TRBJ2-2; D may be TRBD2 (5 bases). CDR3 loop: CASSSTASNTGELFF. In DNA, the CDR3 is TGTGCCAGTAGTTCTACGGCTAGCAACACCGGGGAGCTGTTTTTT.